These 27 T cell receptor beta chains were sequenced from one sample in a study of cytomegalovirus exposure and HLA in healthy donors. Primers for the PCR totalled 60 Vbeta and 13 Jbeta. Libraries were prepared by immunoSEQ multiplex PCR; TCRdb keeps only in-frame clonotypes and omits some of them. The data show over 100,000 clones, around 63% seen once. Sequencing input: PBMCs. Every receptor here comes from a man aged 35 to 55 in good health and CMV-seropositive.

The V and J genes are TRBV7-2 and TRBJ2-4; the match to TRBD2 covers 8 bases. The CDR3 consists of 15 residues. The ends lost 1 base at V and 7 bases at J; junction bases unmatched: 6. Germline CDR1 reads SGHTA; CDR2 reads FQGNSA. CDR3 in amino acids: CASSLEGTSLNIQYF. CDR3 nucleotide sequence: TGTGCCAGCAGCTTAGAAGGGACTAGTCTTAACATTCAGTACTTC.

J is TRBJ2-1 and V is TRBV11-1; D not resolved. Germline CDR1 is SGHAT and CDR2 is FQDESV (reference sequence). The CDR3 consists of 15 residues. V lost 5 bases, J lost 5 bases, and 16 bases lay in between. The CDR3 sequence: CASSPDRHPNNEQFF. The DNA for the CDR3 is TGTGCCAGCAGCCCAGACCGACACCCCAACAATGAGCAGTTCTTC.

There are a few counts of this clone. The CDR3 is CASSLLLIGGEAFF. The CDR3 nucleotides are TGTGCCAGCAGCTTGCTACTTATCGGTGGTGAAGCTTTCTTT. This rearrangement joins TRBV6-5 to TRBJ1-1, with D unresolved. CDR1 is MNHEY and CDR2 is SVGAGI in the germline V gene. The CDR3 extends over 14 amino acids. Trimming shortened V by 6 bases and J by 7 bases, and 18 bases separated the two germline ends.

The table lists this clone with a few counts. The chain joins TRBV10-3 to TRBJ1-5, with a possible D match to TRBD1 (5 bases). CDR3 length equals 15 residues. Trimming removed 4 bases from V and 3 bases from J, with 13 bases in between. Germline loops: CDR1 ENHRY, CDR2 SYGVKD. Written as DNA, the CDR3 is TGTGCCATCAGTGGTGGGGGGACCTCCAATCAGCCCCAGCATTTT. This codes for CAISGGGTSNQPQHF.

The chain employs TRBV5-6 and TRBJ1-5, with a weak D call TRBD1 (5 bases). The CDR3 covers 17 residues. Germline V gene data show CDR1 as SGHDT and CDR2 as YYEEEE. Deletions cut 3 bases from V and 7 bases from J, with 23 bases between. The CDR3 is CASSSRDRGQRGQPQHF. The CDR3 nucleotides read TGTGCCAGCAGCTCCCGGGACCGAGGACAACGGGGGCAGCCCCAGCATTTT.

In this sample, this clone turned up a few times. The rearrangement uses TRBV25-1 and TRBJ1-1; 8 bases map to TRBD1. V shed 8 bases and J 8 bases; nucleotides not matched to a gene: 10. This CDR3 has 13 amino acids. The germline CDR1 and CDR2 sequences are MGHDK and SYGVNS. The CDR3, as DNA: TGTGCCAGCGGACAGGGCGCCGAAACAGAAGCTTTCTTT. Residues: CASGQGAETEAFF.

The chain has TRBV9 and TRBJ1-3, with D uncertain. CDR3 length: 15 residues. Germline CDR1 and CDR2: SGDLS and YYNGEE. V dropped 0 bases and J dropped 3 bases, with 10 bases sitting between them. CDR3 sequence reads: CASSVVAELGNTIYF. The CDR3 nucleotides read TGTGCCAGCAGCGTAGTAGCCGAACTTGGAAACACCATATATTTT.

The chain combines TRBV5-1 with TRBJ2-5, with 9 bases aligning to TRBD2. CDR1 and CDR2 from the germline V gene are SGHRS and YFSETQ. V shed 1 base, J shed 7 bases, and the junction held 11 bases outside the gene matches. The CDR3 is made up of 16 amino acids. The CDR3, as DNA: TGCGCCAGCAGCTTGCAACTTAGCGGGAGCTTAGGGACCCAGTACTTC. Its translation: CASSLQLSGSLGTQYF.

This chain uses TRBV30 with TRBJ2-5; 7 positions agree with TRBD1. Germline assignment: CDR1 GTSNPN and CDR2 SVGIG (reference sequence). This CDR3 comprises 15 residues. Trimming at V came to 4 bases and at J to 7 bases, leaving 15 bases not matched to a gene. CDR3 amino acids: CAWTAGTVRGGTQYF. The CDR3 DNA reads TGTGCCTGGACGGCCGGGACAGTACGTGGAGGGACCCAGTACTTC.

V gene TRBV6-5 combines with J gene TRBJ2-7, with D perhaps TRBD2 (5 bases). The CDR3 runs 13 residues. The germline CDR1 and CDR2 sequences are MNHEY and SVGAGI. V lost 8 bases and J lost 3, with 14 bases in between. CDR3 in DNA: TGTGCCAGCTCAATGCCGGGGAGCTACGAGCAGTACTTC. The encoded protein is CASSMPGSYEQYF.

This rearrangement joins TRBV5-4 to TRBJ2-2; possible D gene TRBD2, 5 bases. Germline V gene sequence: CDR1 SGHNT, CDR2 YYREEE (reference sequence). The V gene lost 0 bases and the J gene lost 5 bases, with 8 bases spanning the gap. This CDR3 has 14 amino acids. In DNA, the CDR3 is TGTGCCAGCAGCTTGGCGGGGTGGACCGGGGAGCTGTTTTTT. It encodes CASSLAGWTGELFF.

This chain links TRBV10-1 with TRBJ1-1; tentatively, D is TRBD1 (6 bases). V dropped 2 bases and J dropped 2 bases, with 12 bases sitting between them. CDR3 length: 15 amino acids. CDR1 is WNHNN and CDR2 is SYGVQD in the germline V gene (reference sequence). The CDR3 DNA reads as TGCGCCAGCAGTGAGCACGGGGGGCTCAACACTGAAGCTTTCTTT. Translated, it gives CASSEHGGLNTEAFF.

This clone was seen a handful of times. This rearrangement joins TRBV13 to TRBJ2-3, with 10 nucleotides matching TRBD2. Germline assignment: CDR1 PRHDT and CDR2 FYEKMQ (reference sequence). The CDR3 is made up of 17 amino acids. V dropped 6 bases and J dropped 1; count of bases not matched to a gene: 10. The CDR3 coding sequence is TGTGCCAGCAGTGACCTCTCGACTAGCGGGCGCACAGATACGCAGTATTTT. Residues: CASSDLSTSGRTDTQYF.

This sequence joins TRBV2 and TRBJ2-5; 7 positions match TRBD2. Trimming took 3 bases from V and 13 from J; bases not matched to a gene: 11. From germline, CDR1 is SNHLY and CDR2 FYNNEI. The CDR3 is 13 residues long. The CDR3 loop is CASSDAGVSLPYF. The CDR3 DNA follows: TGTGCCAGCAGTGATGCGGGGGTCTCTCTACCGTACTTC.

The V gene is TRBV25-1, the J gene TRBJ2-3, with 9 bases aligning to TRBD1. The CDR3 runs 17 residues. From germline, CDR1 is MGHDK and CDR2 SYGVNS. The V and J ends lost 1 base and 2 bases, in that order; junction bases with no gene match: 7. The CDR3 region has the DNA TGTGCCAGCAGTGAATTCTACCGGGACAGGGACACAGATACGCAGTATTTT. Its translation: CASSEFYRDRDTDTQYF. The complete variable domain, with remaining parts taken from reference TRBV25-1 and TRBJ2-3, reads EADIYQTPRYLVIGTGKKITLECSQTMGHDKMYWYQQDPGMELHLIHYSYGVNSTEKGDLSSESTVSRIRTEHFPLTLESARPSHTSQYLCASSEFYRDRDTDTQYFGPGTRLTVL.

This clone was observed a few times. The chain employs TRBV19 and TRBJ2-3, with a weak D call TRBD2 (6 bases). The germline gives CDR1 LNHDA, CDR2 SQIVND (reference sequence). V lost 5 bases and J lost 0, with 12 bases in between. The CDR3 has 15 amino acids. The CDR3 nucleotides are TGTGCCAGTAGTCTCGGGCTAGCGAGCACAGATACGCAGTATTTT. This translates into CASSLGLASTDTQYF.

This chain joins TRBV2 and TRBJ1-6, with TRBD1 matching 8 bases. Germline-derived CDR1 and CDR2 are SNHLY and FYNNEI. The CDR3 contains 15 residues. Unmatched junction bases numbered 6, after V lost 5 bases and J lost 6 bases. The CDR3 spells CASSLRQGFNSPLHF. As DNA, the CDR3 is TGTGCCAGCAGTCTCCGACAGGGGTTTAATTCACCCCTCCACTTT.

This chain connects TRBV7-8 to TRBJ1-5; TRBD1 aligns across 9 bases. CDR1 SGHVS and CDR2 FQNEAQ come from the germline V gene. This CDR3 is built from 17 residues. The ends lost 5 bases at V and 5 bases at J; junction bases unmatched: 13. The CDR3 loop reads CASSPTQQGAGHQPQHF. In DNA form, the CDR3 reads TGTGCCAGCAGCCCTACACAACAGGGGGCGGGCCATCAGCCCCAGCATTTT.

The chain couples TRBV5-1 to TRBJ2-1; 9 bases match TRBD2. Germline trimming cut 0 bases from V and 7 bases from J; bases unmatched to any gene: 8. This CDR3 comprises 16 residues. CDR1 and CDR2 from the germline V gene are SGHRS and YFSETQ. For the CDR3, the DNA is TGCGCCAGCAGCTTGGTGGCGGGAGGGCAAAATAATGAGCAGTTCTTC. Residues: CASSLVAGGQNNEQFF.

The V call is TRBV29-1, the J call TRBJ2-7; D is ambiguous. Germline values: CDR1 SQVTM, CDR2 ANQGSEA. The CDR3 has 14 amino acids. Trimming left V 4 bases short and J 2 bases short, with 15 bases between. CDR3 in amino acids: CSVGSRLGTYEQYF. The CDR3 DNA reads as TGCAGCGTTGGGTCCAGGCTGGGTACCTACGAGCAGTACTTC.

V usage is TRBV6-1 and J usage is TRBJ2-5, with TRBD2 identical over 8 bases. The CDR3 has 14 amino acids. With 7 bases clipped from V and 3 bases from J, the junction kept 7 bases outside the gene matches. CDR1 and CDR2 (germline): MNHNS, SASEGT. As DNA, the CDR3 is TGTGCCAGCATCGCTAGCGGGTCCAAAGAGACCCAGTACTTC. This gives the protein CASIASGSKETQYF.

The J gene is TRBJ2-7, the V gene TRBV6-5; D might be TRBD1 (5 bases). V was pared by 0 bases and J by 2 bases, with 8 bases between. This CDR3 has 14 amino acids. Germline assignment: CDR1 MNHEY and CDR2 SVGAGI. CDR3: CASSYSTGPYEQYF. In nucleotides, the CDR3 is TGTGCCAGCAGTTACTCAACAGGACCCTACGAGCAGTACTTC.

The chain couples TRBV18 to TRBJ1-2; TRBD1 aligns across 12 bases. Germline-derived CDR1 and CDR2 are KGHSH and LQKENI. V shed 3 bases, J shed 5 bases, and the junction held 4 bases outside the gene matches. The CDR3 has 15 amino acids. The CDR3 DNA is TGTGCCAGCTCACCGGGACAGGGGGCTTGGTATGGCTACACCTTC. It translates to CASSPGQGAWYGYTF.

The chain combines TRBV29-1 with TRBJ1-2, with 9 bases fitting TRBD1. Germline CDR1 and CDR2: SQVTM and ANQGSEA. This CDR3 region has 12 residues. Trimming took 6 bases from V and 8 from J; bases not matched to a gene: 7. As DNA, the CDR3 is TGCAGCGTCGCACAGGGGGCGCGGGGCTACACCTTC. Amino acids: CSVAQGARGYTF.

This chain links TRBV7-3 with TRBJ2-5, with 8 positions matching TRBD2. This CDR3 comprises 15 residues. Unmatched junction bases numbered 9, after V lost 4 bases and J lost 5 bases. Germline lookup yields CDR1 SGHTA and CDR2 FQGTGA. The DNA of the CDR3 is TGTGCCAGCAGCTCGGGAGGGCCTTGGGAGGAGACCCAGTACTTC. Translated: CASSSGGPWEETQYF.

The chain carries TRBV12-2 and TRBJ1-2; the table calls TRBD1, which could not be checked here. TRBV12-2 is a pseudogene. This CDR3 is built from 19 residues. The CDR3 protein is CASRLNRGTGTGGYYGYTF. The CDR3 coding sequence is TGTGCAAGTCGCTTGAACAGGGGGACCGGGACAGGGGGTTACTATGGCTACACCTTC.

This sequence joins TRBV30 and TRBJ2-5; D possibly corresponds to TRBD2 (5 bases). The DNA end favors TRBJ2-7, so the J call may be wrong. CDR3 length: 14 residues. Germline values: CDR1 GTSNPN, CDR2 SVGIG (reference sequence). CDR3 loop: CAWAPLRGVDEQYF. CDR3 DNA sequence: TGTGCCTGGGCGCCGCTTCGGGGAGTCGACGAGCAGTACTTC.